Listed here are 16 T cell receptor beta chains from one sample, sequenced in a study of beta chain features in type 1 diabetes. Expressed TCRB transcripts were sequenced because the isolated RNA had all been reverse transcribed beforehand. The method was immunoSEQ multiplex PCR; TCRdb's version includes in-frame clones alone and lacks a portion of them. This sample has 350,000 or so clones, with about 18% found just once. The sample consisted of naive CD4+ T cells from blood. The origin of the receptors is a woman between 18 and 30 years old in good health.

The rearrangement uses TRBV29-1 and TRBJ2-7, with 7 bases fitting TRBD2. V trimming: 7 bases; J trimming: 9 bases; junction bases outside the gene matches: 18. Germline V CDR1 and CDR2: SQVTM, ANQGSEA. This CDR3 is built from 14 residues. The CDR3 here is CSAGEGTIPRGQYF. The CDR3 DNA follows: TGCAGCGCCGGAGAAGGGACTATTCCTCGGGGGCAGTACTTC.

This clone has just a few counts. The V call is TRBV19, the J call TRBJ2-1; perhaps TRBD1 as D (6 bases). Germline V gene sequence: CDR1 LNHDA, CDR2 SQIVND (reference sequence). V was pared by 2 bases and J by 9 bases, with 8 bases between. This CDR3 spans 12 amino acids. This CDR3 is CASSIIGGEQFF. The CDR3 nucleotides read TGTGCCAGTAGTATAATAGGGGGTGAGCAGTTCTTC.

This chain joins TRBV7-2 and TRBJ2-6; no reliable D call. Trimming removed 2 bases at V and 4 bases at J, with 9 bases between. Germline loops: CDR1 SGHTA, CDR2 FQGNSA. This CDR3 is 15 amino acids long. The CDR3 reads CASSLSLAGANVLTF. For the CDR3, the DNA is TGTGCCAGCAGCTTATCATTAGCCGGGGCCAACGTCCTGACTTTC.

The chain has TRBV11-2 and TRBJ2-7, with D possibly matching TRBD1 (6 bases). V lost 5 bases, J lost 3 bases, and 17 bases lay in between. Germline CDR1 SGHAT, CDR2 FQNNGV. The CDR3 consists of 15 residues. The chain's CDR3 is CASSGVQGWDYEQYF. DNA of the CDR3: TGTGCCAGCAGCGGTGTACAGGGTTGGGACTACGAGCAGTACTTC.

Only a few counts were recorded for this clone. The chain links TRBV11-3 to TRBJ2-2, with TRBD2 matching 14 bases. CDR1 and CDR2 from the germline V gene are SGHNT and YENEEA. V trimming: 5 bases; J trimming: 6 bases; junction bases outside the gene matches: 2. The CDR3 consists of 15 residues. The CDR3 is CASSPGLAGAGELFF. The CDR3 DNA sequence: TGTGCCAGCAGCCCGGGACTAGCGGGAGCCGGGGAGCTGTTTTTT.

The rearrangement uses TRBV2 and TRBJ1-2; TRBD1 matches at 7 bases. Germline V lookup: CDR1 SNHLY, CDR2 FYNNEI. Unmatched junction bases numbered 12, after V lost 6 bases and J lost 8 bases. The CDR3 totals 14 residues. CDR3 loop: CASRARTGAGGYTF. The CDR3 DNA reads TGTGCCAGCAGGGCAAGGACAGGAGCAGGCGGCTACACCTTC.

The CDR3 region has the DNA TGCGCCAGCAGCACCCGGGACAGGGGTGCTTACGAGCAGTACTTC. Amino acids: CASSTRDRGAYEQYF. This chain uses TRBV5-1 with TRBJ2-7; the match to TRBD1 covers 10 bases. CDR3 length: 15 residues. After removal of 4 bases from V and 4 bases from J, the junction contained 8 bases not matched to a gene. Germline assignment: CDR1 SGHRS and CDR2 YFSETQ.

A few counts support this clone. Other DNA sequences within the sample encode an identical CDR3. V and J are TRBV30 and TRBJ2-7; D might be TRBD2 (5 bases). The CDR3 length is 13 residues. Germline V gives CDR1 GTSNPN, CDR2 SVGIG (reference sequence). V shed 0 bases and J shed 4 bases, with 10 bases lying between them. CDR3 protein: CAWSVRGRYEQYF. Here the CDR3 DNA reads TGTGCCTGGAGTGTACGGGGTCGATACGAGCAGTACTTC.

This clone was seen a handful of times. V is TRBV7-3 and J is TRBJ2-3, with TRBD2 matching over 11 bases. V shed 1 base, J shed 2 bases, and the junction held 14 bases outside the gene matches. The CDR3 totals 20 residues. Germline values: CDR1 SGHTA, CDR2 FQGTGA. The CDR3 bases are TGTGCCAGCAGCTTAATCCCCCCCCGGCTAGCGGGGGGTCCCACAGATACGCAGTATTTT. This translates into CASSLIPPRLAGGPTDTQYF.

In this sample, this clone turned up a few times. This chain connects TRBV7-3 to TRBJ1-6, with 7 bases identical to TRBD1. Germline CDR1 is SGHTA and CDR2 is FQGTGA. The CDR3 sequence is 13 residues long. Germline trimming cut 7 bases from V and 7 bases from J; bases unmatched to any gene: 4. CDR3 in amino acids: CASNPDRNSPLHF. Here the CDR3 DNA reads TGTGCCAGCAACCCGGACAGGAATTCACCCCTCCACTTT.

The chain recombines TRBV19 with TRBJ2-1; 9 bases fit TRBD2. CDR3 length: 16 amino acids. V shed 5 bases, J shed 9 bases, and the junction held 14 bases outside the gene matches. Germline CDR1 is LNHDA and CDR2 is SQIVND (reference sequence). The DNA of the CDR3 is TGTGCCAGTAGTGATCCGGGGCGGGAGGGCCTTGTTGAGCAGTTCTTC. Its protein product is CASSDPGREGLVEQFF.

The sample holds a few counts of this clone. The chain employs TRBV7-9 and TRBJ1-2, with D possibly being TRBD1 (6 bases). This CDR3 has 17 residues. V shed 5 bases and J shed 0 bases, with 19 bases lying between them. Germline loops: CDR1 SEHNR, CDR2 FQNEAQ (reference sequence). Here the CDR3 reads CASSQTTVGQTNYGYTF. In DNA, the CDR3 is TGTGCCAGCAGCCAAACCACGGTCGGACAGACTAACTATGGCTACACCTTC. The full variable domain, with the rest looked up from reference TRBV7-9 and TRBJ1-2, is DTGVSQNPRHKITKRGQNVTFRCDPISEHNRLYWYRQTLGQGPEFLTYFQNEAQLEKSRLLSDRFSAERPKGSFSTLEIQRTEQGDSAMYLCASSQTTVGQTNYGYTFGSGTRLTVV.

V and J are TRBV4-2 and TRBJ2-6, with TRBD1 identical over 7 bases. The CDR3 contains 18 residues. J gave up 1 base and V 4 bases, and 10 bases lay outside the gene matches. Germline CDR1 reads LGHNA; CDR2 reads YNFKEQ. The DNA for the CDR3 is TGTGCCAGCAGCCGGTCGACAGGGTCGAATTCTGGGGCCAACGTCCTGACTTTC. Its translation is CASSRSTGSNSGANVLTF.

This clone was seen only a few times. V usage is TRBV25-1 and J usage is TRBJ2-2; 11 bases are a match to TRBD2. Looked up from germline, CDR1 is MGHDK and CDR2 is SYGVNS. With V trimmed by 7 bases and J by 4 bases, 5 bases remained unmatched. This CDR3 region has 15 residues. CDR3 in amino acids: CASTLAGGGTGELFF. The CDR3 DNA is TGTGCCAGCACCCTAGCGGGAGGAGGCACCGGGGAGCTGTTTTTT.

This clone came up a few times. The chain has TRBV2 and TRBJ2-1, with 11 bases aligning to TRBD1. This CDR3 comprises 14 residues. Germline lookup yields CDR1 SNHLY and CDR2 FYNNEI. V lost 6 bases and J lost 7; bases outside the gene matches: 5. In DNA form, the CDR3 reads TGTGCCAGCAGCGGACAGGGGGCGAGAAATGAGCAGTTCTTC. It codes for CASSGQGARNEQFF. Full variable domain (rest looked up from reference TRBV2 and TRBJ2-1): EPEVTQTPSHQVTQMGQEVILRCVPISNHLYFYWYRQILGQKVEFLVSFYNNEISEKSEIFDDQFSVERPDGSNFTLKIRSTKLEDSAMYFCASSGQGARNEQFFGPGTRLTVL.

V is TRBV7-9 and J is TRBJ2-1; 8 bases agree with TRBD1. Trimming at V came to 5 bases and at J to 0 bases, leaving 6 bases not matched to a gene. The CDR3 length is 16 residues. Germline values: CDR1 SEHNR, CDR2 FQNEAQ (reference sequence). The CDR3 nucleotides read TGTGCCAGCAGCCACGGACAGGGAAGCTCCTACAATGAGCAGTTCTTC. Residues: CASSHGQGSSYNEQFF.